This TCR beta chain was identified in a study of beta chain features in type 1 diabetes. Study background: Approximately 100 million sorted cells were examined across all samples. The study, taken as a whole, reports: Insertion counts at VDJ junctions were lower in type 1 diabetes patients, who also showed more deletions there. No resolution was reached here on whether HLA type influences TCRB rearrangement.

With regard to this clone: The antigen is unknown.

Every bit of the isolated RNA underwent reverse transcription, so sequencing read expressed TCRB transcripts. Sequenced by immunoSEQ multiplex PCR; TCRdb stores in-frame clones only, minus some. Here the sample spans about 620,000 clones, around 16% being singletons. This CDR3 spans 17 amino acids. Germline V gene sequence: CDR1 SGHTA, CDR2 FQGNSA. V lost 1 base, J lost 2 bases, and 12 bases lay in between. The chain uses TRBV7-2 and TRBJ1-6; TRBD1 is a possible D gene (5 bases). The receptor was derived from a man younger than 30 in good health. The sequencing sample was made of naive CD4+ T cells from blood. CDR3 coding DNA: TGTGCCAGCAGCTTAGGACAATGGGGACCCTATAATTCACCCCTCCACTTT. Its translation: CASSLGQWGPYNSPLHF. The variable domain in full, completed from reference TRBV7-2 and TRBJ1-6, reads GAGVSQSPSNKVTEKGKDVELRCDPISGHTALYWYRQSLGQGLEFLIYFQGNSAPDKSGLPSDRFSAERTGGSVSTLTIQRTQQEDSAVYLCASSLGQWGPYNSPLHFGNGTRLTVT.